This T cell receptor (beta chain) was identified during a study of PD-1 blockade in classical Hodgkin lymphoma. Study outcomes and limitations: Newly diagnosed patients reportedly had lower baseline TCR diversity than healthy donors.

Generated by immunoSEQ multiplex PCR, the TCRdb table keeps only in-frame clones and is missing some. The sample includes around 93,000 clones, around 80% of them seen just once. CDR1 is SNHLY, CDR2 FYNNEI, per germline. The CDR3 covers 13 residues. Trimming took 7 bases from V and 4 from J, leaving 12 bases between them. As to time point: cycle 4 day 1 (C4D1), after less than 7 weeks of nivolumab. After autologous stem cell transplantation all patients relapsed, and prior brentuximab vedotin exposure differed between cohorts. Under best response, outcomes were complete response, partial response or progressive disease. This clone was seen just once. The antigen is undetermined.

The V and J genes are TRBV2 and TRBJ2-3, with D possibly being TRBD1 or TRBD2 (5 bases each). The input for sequencing was peripheral blood mononuclear cells (PBMCs), taken before the fourth cycle of nivolumab. This TCR came from a human donor with classical Hodgkin lymphoma. CDR3 loop: CASTARGADTQYF. Written as DNA, the CDR3 is TGTGCCAGCACCGCAAGAGGGGCAGATACGCAGTATTTT. Variable domain in full (rest from reference TRBV2 and TRBJ2-3): EPEVTQTPSHQVTQMGQEVILRCVPISNHLYFYWYRQILGQKVEFLVSFYNNEISEKSEIFDDQFSVERPDGSNFTLKIRSTKLEDSAMYFCASTARGADTQYFGPGTRLTVL.